This passage covers 14 T cell receptor beta chains from one sample sequenced in a study of blood T cell repertoires in COVID-19. The assay was immunoSEQ multiplex PCR, and TCRdb's table has in-frame clones only and misses some. Here the sample spans around 150,000 clones, 70% to 80% being singletons. The sequencing sample was made of peripheral blood. These receptors all come from a man between 45 and 60 years old with acute or convalescent COVID-19.

This clone was counted once. The chain links TRBV2 to TRBJ2-7, with 7 bases identical to TRBD1. The CDR3 totals 14 residues. In germline, CDR1 is SNHLY, CDR2 FYNNEI. Trimming removed 5 bases from V and 0 bases from J; junction bases left unmatched: 4. Here the CDR3 DNA reads TGTGCCAGCAGTAGGGACAGTAACTCCTACGAGCAGTACTTC. This sequence encodes CASSRDSNSYEQYF.

This sequence joins TRBV19 and TRBJ2-3; tentatively, D is TRBD2 (5 bases). Looked up from germline, CDR1 is LNHDA and CDR2 is SQIVND (reference sequence). The CDR3 spans 14 residues. V lost 5 bases and J lost 2, with 11 bases in between. The CDR3 DNA reads TGTGCCAGTAGTTCAGCCGGGAACACAGATACGCAGTATTTT. Encoded protein: CASSSAGNTDTQYF.

The sample holds a few counts of this clone. The J gene is TRBJ1-2, the V gene TRBV6-1; 10 bases are a match to TRBD1. Germline values: CDR1 MNHNS, CDR2 SASEGT. The CDR3 loop spans 14 amino acids. J lost 6 bases, V lost 0 bases, and 1 base had no gene match. The CDR3 region has the DNA TGTGCCAGCAGTGAAGCGGGGACAGGGGATGGCTACACCTTC. Translated: CASSEAGTGDGYTF.

On this clone: One junction end disagrees with the germline gene, perhaps due to a read error. V and J are TRBV10-2 and TRBJ2-3, with 9 bases lining up with TRBD2. There are 12 residues in the CDR3. The germline V gene has CDR1 WSHSY and CDR2 SAAADI. CDR3 DNA: TGCGCCAGCAGCGCCTTCGATGGCGGGGGGGGTTTT. It specifies CASSAFDGGGGF.

This chain connects TRBV27 to TRBJ2-2, with 9 bases matching TRBD2. This CDR3 region has 16 residues. The V gene end was trimmed by 6 bases and the J gene end by 5 bases; junction bases not matched to a gene: 10. Germline-derived CDR1 and CDR2 are MNHEY and SMNVEV (reference sequence). The CDR3 DNA is TGTGCCAGCAGCCGCCGGGCGGGGGGGCGAACCGGGGAGCTGTTTTTT. Translation: CASSRRAGGRTGELFF.

The chain is built from TRBV6-5 and TRBJ2-5, with D unresolved. V was trimmed by 6 bases and J by 2 bases, leaving 10 bases between them. CDR1 MNHEY and CDR2 SVGAGI come from the germline V gene. This CDR3 comprises 13 residues. The CDR3 DNA is TGTGCCAGCAGCCGCACAACACAAGAGACCCAGTACTTC. Translation: CASSRTTQETQYF.

This clone was observed many times. The J gene is TRBJ2-1, the V gene TRBV15, with 10 positions matching TRBD2. The CDR3 runs to 13 residues. Trimming removed 9 bases from V and 6 bases from J; junction bases left unmatched: 5. Per the germline V gene, CDR1 is LNHNV and CDR2 is YYDKDF (reference sequence). CDR3 protein: CATGERGGNEQFF. For the CDR3, the DNA is TGTGCCACGGGCGAGCGGGGGGGCAATGAGCAGTTCTTC.

In its sample, this clone was seen a few times. The chain has TRBV4-1 and TRBJ1-2; D gene ambiguous. Germline loops: CDR1 MGHRA, CDR2 YSYEKL. V was trimmed by 0 bases and J by 5 bases, leaving 4 bases between them. The CDR3 has 12 residues. The CDR3 sequence is CASSQDGYGYTF. CDR3 sequence (DNA): TGCGCCAGCAGCCAAGACGGGTATGGCTACACCTTC.

This chain connects TRBV9 to TRBJ1-2; D might be TRBD1 (5 bases). CDR1 and CDR2 (germline): SGDLS, YYNGEE. V was clipped by 0 bases and J by 4 bases, with 16 bases between them. The length of the CDR3 is 16 residues. CDR3 sequence: CASSVADGAGGYGYTF. For the CDR3, the DNA is TGTGCCAGCAGCGTAGCTGACGGGGCGGGAGGCTATGGCTACACCTTC.

The J gene is TRBJ2-6, the V gene TRBV27, with D possibly being TRBD1 (5 bases). V was pared by 6 bases and J by 0 bases, with 21 bases between. Germline V gene lookup returns CDR1 MNHEY and CDR2 SMNVEV (reference sequence). This CDR3 comprises 19 residues. The CDR3 nucleotides read TGTGCCAGCAGGAGTTTATGGGGCCCCCCATTCTCTGGGGCCAACGTCCTGACTTTC. Protein sequence: CASRSLWGPPFSGANVLTF. The full variable domain, its missing parts supplied by reference TRBV27 and TRBJ2-6, is EAQVTQNPRYLITVTGKKLTVTCSQNMNHEYMSWYRQDPGLGLRQIYYSMNVEVTDKGDVPEGYKVSRKEKRNFPLILESPSPNQTSLYFCASRSLWGPPFSGANVLTFGAGSRLTVL.

The chain is built from TRBV11-2 and TRBJ2-5, with TRBD1 matching over 9 bases. CDR1 is SGHAT, CDR2 FQNNGV, per germline. There are 17 residues in the CDR3. Trimming at V came to 0 bases and at J to 4 bases, leaving 9 bases not matched to a gene. The CDR3 DNA reads TGTGCCAGCAGCTTAGATTTTCGACAGGGGGTCGGAGAGACCCAGTACTTC. This gives the protein CASSLDFRQGVGETQYF.

V and J are TRBV6-5 and TRBJ2-4, with a possible D match to TRBD1 (6 bases). In germline, CDR1 is MNHEY, CDR2 SVGAGI. The CDR3 spans 13 residues. The V gene lost 5 bases and the J gene lost 6 bases, with 11 bases spanning the gap. The CDR3: CASSTGLVNIQYF. The DNA of the CDR3 is TGTGCCAGCAGTACAGGGCTCGTAAACATTCAGTACTTC.

J is TRBJ1-6 and V is TRBV7-8; D is undetermined. This CDR3 region has 13 residues. Germline V lookup: CDR1 SGHVS, CDR2 FQNEAQ. V was clipped by 5 bases and J by 9 bases, with 11 bases between them. DNA for the CDR3: TGTGCCAGCAGCAAAACGGTTGGTTCACCCCTCCACTTT. It specifies CASSKTVGSPLHF. The full variable domain, in which reference TRBV7-8 and TRBJ1-6 provide the parts outside the CDR3, is GAGVSQSPRYKVAKRGQDVALRCDPISGHVSLFWYQQALGQGPEFLTYFQNEAQLDKSGLPSDRFFAERPEGSVSTLKIQRTQQEDSAVYLCASSKTVGSPLHFGNGTRLTVT.

This clone was seen only a few times. J is TRBJ1-2 and V is TRBV2; possible D gene TRBD1, 5 bases. Trimming removed 6 bases at V and 8 bases at J, with 19 bases between. The CDR3 covers 14 residues. CDR1 is SNHLY and CDR2 is FYNNEI in the germline V gene. The DNA of the CDR3 is TGTGCCAGCAGAGGGGAAGGGGTAACATTCGGCTACACCTTC. It yields the protein CASRGEGVTFGYTF.